The 5 T cell receptor beta chains listed next were all sequenced from one sample in a study of beta chain features in type 1 diabetes. Expressed TCRB transcripts were sequenced because the entire RNA isolate underwent reverse transcription. TCRdb's table, derived via immunoSEQ multiplex PCR, lists solely in-frame clones and lacks some. The sample includes 300,000 to 400,000 clones, 9.6% seen only once; the top ten take about 0.63%. Study results and limitations: All four CD4+ subsets of Type 1 diabetes patients contained TCRB CDR3s that were moderately but significantly shorter.

These receptors' antigens are unknown. The specimen sequenced was central memory CD4+ T cells from blood. Receptors were obtained from a man aged 25-45 years with type 1 diabetes.

This clone was seen a handful of times. With a much larger clone just one base away, this may be a read error. The gene calls are TRBV5-4 and TRBJ2-1; D uncertain. The CDR3 is made up of 14 amino acids. Germline loops: CDR1 SGHNT, CDR2 YYREEE (reference sequence). V dropped 4 bases and J dropped 0 bases, with 8 bases sitting between them. CDR3 nucleotides: TGTGCCAGCAGCCCCCTCACCTCCTACAATGAGCAGTTCTTC. This codes for CASSPLTSYNEQFF.

This clone was counted between two and nine times. This chain uses TRBV7-3 with TRBJ2-1; no firm D call. Per the germline V gene, CDR1 is SGHTA and CDR2 is FQGTGA. V lost 1 base to trimming and J lost 11 bases, with 15 bases between them. The length of the CDR3 is 14 residues. In DNA form, the CDR3 reads TGTGCCAGCAGCTTAAATGGCCGTTCGGATCAGCAGTTCTTC. This sequence encodes CASSLNGRSDQQFF.

The chain joins TRBV28 to TRBJ2-4; D is uncertain. V lost 6 bases and J lost 5, with 14 bases in between. The CDR3 loop spans 14 amino acids. Germline-derived CDR1 and CDR2 are MDHEN and SYDVKM. CDR3 sequence (DNA): TGTGCCAGCAGCCGGCTCATACTGGAAAACATTCAGTACTTC. Its translation is CASSRLILENIQYF.

There are a few counts of this clone. The V gene is TRBV6-5, the J gene TRBJ2-7, with D possibly matching TRBD2 (6 bases). V gave up 10 bases and J gave up 5 bases, with 15 bases separating them. Germline CDR1 and CDR2: MNHEY and SVGAGI. The CDR3 contains 12 residues. The CDR3: CATRGGGDEQYF. CDR3 sequence (DNA): TGTGCCACGCGTGGAGGAGGGGACGAGCAGTACTTC.

The chain uses TRBV18 and TRBJ1-2, with unresolved D. This CDR3 has 14 amino acids. Germline CDR1 KGHSH, CDR2 LQKENI. V lost 2 bases, J lost 8 bases, and 15 bases lay in between. The CDR3 DNA reads TGTGCCAGCTCACCAGATAGTGCGGCCAAGGGCTACACCTTC. It is translated as CASSPDSAAKGYTF.